What follows are 2 T cell receptor beta chains derived from one specimen sequenced in a study of blood T cell repertoires in COVID-19. The data were produced by immunoSEQ multiplex PCR, yet TCRdb's version contains in-frame clones alone and is incomplete. Of roughly 310,000 clones listed, roughly 88% were seen once; the top ten hold 2.5% to 3.5%. Source material: peripheral blood. These receptors all come from a woman in her twenties or thirties with COVID-19, enrolled during active disease.

With respect to this clone: The same CDR3 arises from other DNA sequences in this sample as well. The chain combines TRBV28 with TRBJ1-1; 7 bases are a match to TRBD1. The CDR3 has 14 residues. The germline CDR1 and CDR2 sequences are MDHEN and SYDVKM. V lost 3 bases and J lost 0; bases outside the gene matches: 1. The CDR3 nucleotides are TGTGCCAGCAGTTTGGGACAGATGAACACTGAAGCTTTCTTT. Translated, it gives CASSLGQMNTEAFF.

This clone was recorded only once. The V call is TRBV3-1 (or the pseudogene TRBV3-2), the J call TRBJ2-7; a weak D match, TRBD2 (5 bases). Germline CDR1 and CDR2: LGHDT and YNNKEL (reference sequence). This CDR3 has 17 amino acids. The germline V and J ends were trimmed by 4 bases and 1 base, with 20 bases remaining between them. The CDR3 protein is CASSPGRGNPLSYEQYF. Written as DNA, the CDR3 is TGTGCCAGCAGCCCCGGCCGGGGAAACCCCTTATCCTACGAGCAGTACTTC.